The T cell receptor (beta chain) described here comes from a study of patients and donors after allogeneic stem cell transplantation (dated by TCRdb to the early 2020s). Many counts were recorded for this clonotype. Its antigen has not been determined. Base qualities are missing; no much larger clone stands one base away. Libraries were prepared through RT-PCR. The instrument was a NextSeq 550. TCRdb took the public reads, trimmed them with fastp at Q25, ran MiXCR for clone calling and kept in-frame beta chains. Identical CDR3 protein sequences are pooled into one entry, listed with their most common genes and DNA. This sample gives roughly 230,000 distinct CDR3 sequences in total; approximately 14% of them show up just once. The ten most abundant clones make up roughly 10% of the sample. Sequencing was done on a sample of blood, either unsorted or a sorted T cell fraction (not recorded which). This TCR was sampled from a human donor who was either an allogeneic HSCT recipient or a stem cell or donor lymphocyte infusion donor (not recorded which). It is not recorded whose cells these are; they may come from a transplant donor.

The CDR3 loop reads CASSQGLAGGPSYNEQFF. The DNA sequence reads TGTGCCAGCAGCCAGGGACTAGCGGGAGGGCCCTCCTACAATGAGCAGTTCTTC. The rearrangement combines TRBV3-1 with TRBJ2-1, and 16 junctional nucleotides match TRBD2. Trimming accounts for 3 bases at V and 0 bases at J, while the number of junction bases matched to no gene is 2. From a lookup of the germline V gene (reference sequence), CDR1 and CDR2 are LGHDT and YNNKEL. Taken from cysteine to phenylalanine, the CDR3 has 18 residues. The entry retains the CDR3 DNA only, 54 bases that are in frame from base 1.